Presented here are 17 T cell receptor beta chains from one specimen sequenced in a study of blood T cell repertoires in COVID-19. The table came from immunoSEQ multiplex PCR; TCRdb's copy has only in-frame clones and leaves some out. The sample carries nearly 250,000 clones, 70% to 90% recorded once. What was sequenced was PBMCs or T cells enriched from blood (not recorded which). Receptor source: a man aged 50 to 60 who had been exposed to COVID-19.

The rearrangement joins TRBV7-9 to TRBJ2-6; the D is unclear. The CDR3 is 16 residues long. Trimming stripped 0 bases from V and 3 bases from J, with 9 bases between. The germline V gene encodes CDR1 SEHNR and CDR2 FQNEAQ (reference sequence). The CDR3 region has the DNA TGTGCCAGCAGCTTAGCGTGGAGTAGTGGGGCCAACGTCCTGACTTTC. It specifies CASSLAWSSGANVLTF.

The V gene is TRBV5-1, the J gene TRBJ1-6, with a possible D match to TRBD1 (5 bases). Germline assignment: CDR1 SGHRS and CDR2 YFSETQ. Trimming took 0 bases from V and 7 from J, leaving 8 bases between them. The CDR3 runs to 14 residues. In nucleotides, the CDR3 is TGCGCCAGCAGCTTGGGACAGCCCAATTCACCCCTCCACTTT. Its translation: CASSLGQPNSPLHF.

The chain employs TRBV15 and TRBJ1-2; a weak D match, TRBD1 (5 bases). Trimming cost V 1 base and J 7 bases, with 16 bases left between them. CDR1 is LNHNV, CDR2 YYDKDF, per germline (reference sequence). This CDR3 spans 15 amino acids. The CDR3 DNA is TGTGCCACCAGCAGAGTTCCTTACGGGGGTCGTGGCTACACCTTC. Protein sequence: CATSRVPYGGRGYTF. Complete variable domain (other parts from reference TRBV15 and TRBJ1-2): DAMVIQNPRYQVTQFGKPVTLSCSQTLNHNVMYWYQQKSSQAPKLLFHYYDKDFNNEADTPDNFQSRRPNTSFCFLDIRSPGLGDTAMYLCATSRVPYGGRGYTFGSGTRLTVV.

The rearrangement links TRBV28 to TRBJ1-2, with D possibly being TRBD1 (6 bases). The V end was cut by 1 base, the J end by 6 bases, with 21 bases between. CDR1 is MDHEN, CDR2 SYDVKM, per germline. The CDR3 totals 17 residues. CDR3 nucleotides: TGTGCCAGCAGTTTATCAAACATTCCTTTGACAGGAAATGGCTACACCTTC. As protein: CASSLSNIPLTGNGYTF.

The chain recombines TRBV24-1 with TRBJ2-7, with D perhaps TRBD2 (6 bases). V lost 4 bases, J lost 5 bases, and 11 bases lay in between. This CDR3 region has 13 residues. Germline V CDR1 and CDR2: KGHDR, SFDVKD. The CDR3 sequence is CATSDWTGDEQYF. CDR3 bases: TGTGCCACCAGTGACTGGACGGGAGACGAGCAGTACTTC.

CDR3 protein: CASSYSFGAYEQYF. The CDR3 nucleotides read TGTGCCAGCAGTTACTCATTCGGAGCCTACGAGCAGTACTTC. The rearrangement uses TRBV6-6 and TRBJ2-7; D is unclear. CDR1 is MNHNY and CDR2 is SVGAGI in the germline V gene (reference sequence). CDR3 size: 14 residues. V lost 0 bases to trimming and J lost 2 bases, with 8 bases between them.

The chain is built from TRBV28 and TRBJ1-2; 12 nucleotides agree with TRBD1. After removal of 6 bases from V and 6 bases from J, the junction contained 5 bases not matched to a gene. The CDR3 has 14 residues. CDR1 is MDHEN and CDR2 is SYDVKM in the germline V gene. The CDR3 DNA follows: TGTGCCAGCAGGTCCGGGACAGGGGGCAATGGCTACACCTTC. Translated: CASRSGTGGNGYTF.

The chain employs TRBV6-6 and TRBJ1-5; maybe TRBD1 (5 bases). CDR3 size: 14 residues. Germline-derived CDR1 and CDR2 are MNHNY and SVGAGI (reference sequence). Deletions cut 6 bases from V and 4 bases from J, with 13 bases between. The CDR3 DNA sequence: TGTGCCAGCAGCTGGACACCCAGGAATCAGCCCCAGCATTTT. Residues: CASSWTPRNQPQHF.

The V call is TRBV11-3, the J call TRBJ1-1; perhaps TRBD1 as D (6 bases). The germline CDR1 and CDR2 sequences are SGHNT and YENEEA. This CDR3 contains 14 residues. The V gene lost 5 bases and the J gene lost 8 bases, with 18 bases spanning the gap. This CDR3 reads CASSHLGEDREAFF. The CDR3 DNA reads as TGTGCCAGCAGCCATCTGGGTGAAGACAGGGAAGCTTTCTTT. Looking up the rest from reference TRBV11-3 and TRBJ1-1 gives the full variable domain: EAGVVQSPRYKIIEKKQPVAFWCNPISGHNTLYWYLQNLGQGPELLIRYENEEAVDDSQLPKDRFSAERLKGVDSTLKIQPAELGDSAVYLCASSHLGEDREAFFGQGTRLTVV.

The V and J genes are TRBV30 and TRBJ2-7; TRBD2 matches 7 bases. Losses at the gene ends were 7 bases for V and 4 bases for J; bases not matched to a gene: 7. In germline, CDR1 is GTSNPN, CDR2 SVGIG (reference sequence). CDR3 size: 12 residues. In nucleotides, the CDR3 is TGTGCCTTACCGTGGGGGGGGTACGAGCAGTACGTC. Protein: CALPWGGYEQYV.

This chain connects TRBV19 to TRBJ2-3; the match to TRBD1 covers 7 bases. Trimming took 4 bases from V and 2 from J; bases not matched to a gene: 6. Germline assignment: CDR1 LNHDA and CDR2 SQIVND (reference sequence). The CDR3 sequence is 15 residues long. In nucleotides, the CDR3 is TGTGCCAGTAGTAAGGGGACAGAGTACACAGATACGCAGTATTTT. Its protein product is CASSKGTEYTDTQYF.

The chain links TRBV6-2 or TRBV6-3 to TRBJ2-5; D remains ambiguous. The CDR3 has 11 amino acids. V lost 0 bases and J lost 10, with 6 bases in between. Per the germline V gene, CDR1 is MNHEY and CDR2 is SVGEGT. CDR3 region: CASSYSTLQYF. The CDR3 DNA follows: TGTGCCAGCAGTTACTCGACACTCCAGTACTTC.

This rearrangement joins TRBV7-2 to TRBJ1-4; 7 bases fit TRBD1. The germline gives CDR1 SGHTA, CDR2 FQGNSA. Germline trimming cut 5 bases from V and 4 bases from J; bases unmatched to any gene: 7. The length of the CDR3 is 15 residues. For the CDR3, the DNA is TGTGCCAGCAGCCCACAGGGGTGGGGTAATGAAAAACTGTTTTTT. It encodes CASSPQGWGNEKLFF.

This chain connects TRBV4-2 to TRBJ1-1, with a tentative D call TRBD1 (5 bases). Trimming shortened V by 0 bases and J by 0 bases, and 8 bases separated the two germline ends. Looked up from germline, CDR1 is LGHNA and CDR2 is YNFKEQ. This CDR3 has 15 residues. The CDR3 DNA sequence: TGTGCCAGCAGCCAAGAAGCAGGGATGAACACTGAAGCTTTCTTT. Amino acids: CASSQEAGMNTEAFF.

The chain has TRBV2 and TRBJ2-1; D might be TRBD1 (6 bases). Germline V lookup: CDR1 SNHLY, CDR2 FYNNEI. The V end was cut by 6 bases, the J end by 4 bases, with 16 bases between. The CDR3 is made up of 15 amino acids. Here the CDR3 reads CASSSQGRIYNEQFF. The DNA for the CDR3 is TGTGCCAGCAGCTCACAGGGCCGAATTTACAATGAGCAGTTCTTC.

The chain is built from TRBV27 and TRBJ1-2; TRBD1 agrees at 7 bases. This CDR3 comprises 17 residues. Germline CDR1 reads MNHEY; CDR2 reads SMNVEV (reference sequence). V trimming: 3 bases; J trimming: 4 bases; junction bases outside the gene matches: 14. The DNA of the CDR3 is TGTGCCAGCAGTTTCATAACCCCCCGACAGGGAACCTATGGCTACACCTTC. As protein: CASSFITPRQGTYGYTF.

The V call is TRBV19, the J call TRBJ1-4; D might be TRBD1 (6 bases). V was pared by 7 bases and J by 8 bases, with 17 bases between. Germline CDR1 reads LNHDA; CDR2 reads SQIVND (reference sequence). The CDR3 runs to 14 residues. This chain's CDR3 is CASTEQGFREKLFF. CDR3 bases: TGTGCCAGTACGGAACAGGGATTCCGGGAAAAACTGTTTTTT.